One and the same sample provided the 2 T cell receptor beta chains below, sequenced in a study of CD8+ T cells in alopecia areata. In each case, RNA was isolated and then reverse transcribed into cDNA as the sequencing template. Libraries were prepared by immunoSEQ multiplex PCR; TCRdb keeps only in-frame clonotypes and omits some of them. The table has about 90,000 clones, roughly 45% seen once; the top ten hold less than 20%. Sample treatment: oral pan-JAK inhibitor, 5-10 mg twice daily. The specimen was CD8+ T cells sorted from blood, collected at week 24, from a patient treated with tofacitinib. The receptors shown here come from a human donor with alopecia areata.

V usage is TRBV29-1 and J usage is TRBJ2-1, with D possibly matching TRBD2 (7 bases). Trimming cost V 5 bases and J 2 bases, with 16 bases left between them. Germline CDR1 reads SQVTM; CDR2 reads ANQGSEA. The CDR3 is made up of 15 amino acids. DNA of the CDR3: TGCAGCGTTCCGGCAGGGGACTATACCTACAATGAGCAGTTCTTC. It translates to CSVPAGDYTYNEQFF.

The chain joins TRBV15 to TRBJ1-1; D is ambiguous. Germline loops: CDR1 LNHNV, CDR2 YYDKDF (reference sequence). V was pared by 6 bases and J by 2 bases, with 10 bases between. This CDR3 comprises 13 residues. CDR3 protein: CATSGGLNTEAFF. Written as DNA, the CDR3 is TGTGCCACCAGTGGAGGACTAAACACTGAAGCTTTCTTT.